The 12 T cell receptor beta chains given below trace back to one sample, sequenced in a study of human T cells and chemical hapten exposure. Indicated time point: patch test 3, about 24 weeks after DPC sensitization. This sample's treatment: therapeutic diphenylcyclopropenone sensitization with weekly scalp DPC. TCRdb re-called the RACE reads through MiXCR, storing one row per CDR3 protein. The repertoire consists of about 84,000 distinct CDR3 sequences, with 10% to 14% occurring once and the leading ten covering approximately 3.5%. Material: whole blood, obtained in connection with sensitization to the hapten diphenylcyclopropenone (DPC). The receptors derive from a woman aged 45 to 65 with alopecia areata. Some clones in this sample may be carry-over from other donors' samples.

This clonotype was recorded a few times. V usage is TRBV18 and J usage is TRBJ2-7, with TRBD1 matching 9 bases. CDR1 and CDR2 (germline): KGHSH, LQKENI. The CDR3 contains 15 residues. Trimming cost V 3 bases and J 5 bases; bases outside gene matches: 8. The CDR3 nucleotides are TGTGCCAGCTCACCTGGGGGACAGGGAATAGACGAGCAGTACTTC. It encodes CASSPGGQGIDEQYF.

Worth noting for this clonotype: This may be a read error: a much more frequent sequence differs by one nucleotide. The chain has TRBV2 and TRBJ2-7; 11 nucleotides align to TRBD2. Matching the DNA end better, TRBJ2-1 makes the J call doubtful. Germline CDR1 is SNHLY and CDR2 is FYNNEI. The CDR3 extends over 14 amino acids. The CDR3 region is CASRATSGNREQFF. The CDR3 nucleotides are TGTGCCAGCAGGGCGACTAGCGGGAATCGCGAGCAGTTCTTC.

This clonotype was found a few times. This CDR3 reads CASSYPSRENEQFF. CDR3 DNA: TGTGCCAGCAGTTACCCCTCCAGGGAAAATGAGCAGTTCTTC. The chain links TRBV6-2 or TRBV6-3 to TRBJ2-1; TRBD1 is a possible D gene (5 bases). The CDR3 consists of 14 residues. Germline loops: CDR1 MNHEY, CDR2 SVGEGT. The ends were cut back, 2 bases at V and 7 bases at J, with 12 bases in the middle.

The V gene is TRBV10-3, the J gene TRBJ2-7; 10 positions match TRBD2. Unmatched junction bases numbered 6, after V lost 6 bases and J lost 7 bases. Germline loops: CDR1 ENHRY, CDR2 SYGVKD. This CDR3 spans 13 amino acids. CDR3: CAISGTSVGEQYF. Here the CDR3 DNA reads TGTGCCATCAGCGGGACTAGCGTAGGGGAGCAGTACTTC.

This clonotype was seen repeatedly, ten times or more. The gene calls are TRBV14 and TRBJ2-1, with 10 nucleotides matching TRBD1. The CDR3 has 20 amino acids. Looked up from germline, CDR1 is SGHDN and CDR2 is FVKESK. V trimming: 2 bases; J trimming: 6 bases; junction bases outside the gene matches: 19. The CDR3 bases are TGTGCCAGCAGCCAACTAAGTGTAAGGGACAGGGGAGTCTGGGGCAATGAGCAGTTCTTC. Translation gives CASSQLSVRDRGVWGNEQFF. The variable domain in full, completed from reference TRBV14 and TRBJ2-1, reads EAGVTQFPSHSVIEKGQTVTLRCDPISGHDNLYWYRRVMGKEIKFLLHFVKESKQDESGMPNNRFLAERTGGTYSTLKVQPAELEDSGVYFCASSQLSVRDRGVWGNEQFFGPGTRLTVL.

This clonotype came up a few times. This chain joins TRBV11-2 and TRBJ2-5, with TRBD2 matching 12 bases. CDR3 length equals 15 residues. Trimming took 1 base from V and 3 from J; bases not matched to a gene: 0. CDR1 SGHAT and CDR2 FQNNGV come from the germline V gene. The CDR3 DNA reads TGTGCCAGCAGCTTAGGACTAGCGGGAGAAGAGACCCAGTACTTC. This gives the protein CASSLGLAGEETQYF.

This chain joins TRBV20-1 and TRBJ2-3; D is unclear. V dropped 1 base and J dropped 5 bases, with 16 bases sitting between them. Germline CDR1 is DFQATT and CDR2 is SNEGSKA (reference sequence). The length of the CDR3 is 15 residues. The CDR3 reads CSARGPRQFQDTQYF. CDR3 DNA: TGCAGTGCTAGAGGACCTCGACAATTCCAAGATACGCAGTATTTT.

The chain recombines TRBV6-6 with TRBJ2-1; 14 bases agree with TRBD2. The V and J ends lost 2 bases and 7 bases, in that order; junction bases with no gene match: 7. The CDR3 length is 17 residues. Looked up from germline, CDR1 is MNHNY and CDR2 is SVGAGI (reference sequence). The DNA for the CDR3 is TGTGCCAGCAGTTACCCGCGACTAGCGGGAGGGAGGAATGAGCAGTTCTTC. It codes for CASSYPRLAGGRNEQFF.

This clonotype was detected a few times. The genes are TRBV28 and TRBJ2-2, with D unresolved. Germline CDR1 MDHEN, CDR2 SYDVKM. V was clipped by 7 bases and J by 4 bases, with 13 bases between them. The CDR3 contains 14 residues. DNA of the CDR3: TGTGCCAGCAAGGTCTCCACTTTCACCGGGGAGCTGTTTTTT. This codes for CASKVSTFTGELFF.

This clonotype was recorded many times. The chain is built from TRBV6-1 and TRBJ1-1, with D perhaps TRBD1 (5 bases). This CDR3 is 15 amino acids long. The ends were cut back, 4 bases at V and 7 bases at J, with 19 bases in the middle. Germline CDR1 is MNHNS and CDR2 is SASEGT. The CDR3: CASSVATAGPFEAFF. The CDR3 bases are TGTGCCAGCAGTGTGGCGACAGCGGGCCCTTTTGAAGCTTTCTTT.

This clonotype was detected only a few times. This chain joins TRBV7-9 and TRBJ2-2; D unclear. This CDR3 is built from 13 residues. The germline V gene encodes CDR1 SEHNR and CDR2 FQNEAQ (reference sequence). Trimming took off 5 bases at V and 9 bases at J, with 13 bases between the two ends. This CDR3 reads CASSLERARELFF. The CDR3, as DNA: TGTGCCAGCAGCCTAGAGCGAGCCCGGGAGCTGTTTTTT.

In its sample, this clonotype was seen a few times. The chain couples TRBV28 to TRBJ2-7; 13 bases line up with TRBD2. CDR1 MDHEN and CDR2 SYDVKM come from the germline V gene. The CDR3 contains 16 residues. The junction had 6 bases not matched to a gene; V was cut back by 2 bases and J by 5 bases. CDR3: CASSLTTSGRPNEQYF. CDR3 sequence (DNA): TGTGCCAGCAGTTTAACGACTAGCGGGAGGCCCAACGAGCAGTACTTC.